These 5 T cell receptor beta chains originate from one sample sequenced in a study of OX40 agonist ivuxolimab in advanced cancers. Repertoires were generated with immunoSEQ multiplex PCR, while TCRdb's copy carries only in-frame clones and drops some. Of under 20,000 clones listed, around 85% are singletons. The sequenced sample was CD4+ or CD8+ T cells sorted from blood, obtained in a trial of the OX40 agonist ivuxolimab. These receptors were obtained from an adult with an advanced solid tumor such as melanoma, head and neck, liver or kidney cancer.

V is TRBV27 and J is TRBJ2-5; either TRBD1 or TRBD2 may supply D (6 bases each). The CDR3 loop spans 14 amino acids. Germline CDR1 and CDR2: MNHEY and SMNVEV (reference sequence). Trimming took off 2 bases at V and 7 bases at J, with 14 bases between the two ends. CDR3 region: CASSLRGLGATQYF. The DNA of the CDR3 is TGTGCCAGCAGTTTACGGGGACTGGGGGCGACCCAGTACTTC.

The V gene is TRBV19, the J gene TRBJ2-1, with 7 bases matching TRBD1. V was clipped by 7 bases and J by 4 bases; unmatched bases: 10. CDR1 is LNHDA and CDR2 is SQIVND in the germline V gene (reference sequence). The CDR3 is 15 residues long. CDR3 protein: CASNGRQGLYNEQFF. CDR3 DNA: TGTGCCAGTAATGGCAGACAGGGCCTATACAATGAGCAGTTCTTC.

The chain links TRBV5-5 to TRBJ1-1; the D gene is possibly TRBD1 (6 bases). The V end lost 1 base, the J end lost 1 base, and 11 bases lay between the germline ends. This CDR3 is 15 amino acids long. CDR1 is SGHKS and CDR2 is YYEKEE in the germline V gene (reference sequence). The CDR3 nucleotides are TGTGCCAGCAGCTTGTTTGGGGGCTCGAACACTGAAGCTTTCTTT. Amino acids: CASSLFGGSNTEAFF. Using reference TRBV5-5 and TRBJ1-1 for the parts outside the CDR3, the full variable domain is DAGVTQSPTHLIKTRGQQVTLRCSPISGHKSVSWYQQVLGQGPQFIFQYYEKEERGRGNFPDRFSARQFPNYSSELNVNALLLGDSALYLCASSLFGGSNTEAFFGQGTRLTVV.

V and J are TRBV19 and TRBJ1-1, with no clear D. The length of the CDR3 is 14 residues. Germline lookup yields CDR1 LNHDA and CDR2 SQIVND (reference sequence). The V gene lost 1 base and the J gene lost 2 bases, with 8 bases spanning the gap. This CDR3 reads CASSIGRANTEAFF. The CDR3, as DNA: TGTGCCAGTAGTATAGGACGAGCTAACACTGAAGCTTTCTTT.

The chain has TRBV6-5 and TRBJ1-1; 9 bases map to TRBD1. Germline-derived CDR1 and CDR2 are MNHEY and SVGAGI. There are 14 residues in the CDR3. Losses at the gene ends were 5 bases for V and 7 bases for J; bases not matched to a gene: 8. CDR3 DNA: TGTGCCAGCAGTACCCGGGACAGGGCAATTGAAGCTTTCTTT. Its protein is CASSTRDRAIEAFF.